These 10 T cell receptor beta chains originate from one sample sequenced in a study of a mutant IDH1 vaccine in newly diagnosed glioma listed by TCRdb under 2021. What the time point label conveys for this sample: baseline, week 1 (first vaccination visit). The treatment or condition tag for this specimen amounts to: pre-vaccination baseline after standard-of-care therapy. The library was generated by the immunoSEQ multiplex PCR assay. The clones in this table, taken by TCRdb from immuneACCESS, are in-frame only. Not every clone is retained; where verified, under half of the shortfall comes from an unresolved V gene, and the cause of the rest is unknown. This sample holds about 38,000 clones; roughly 92% were observed only once. Together, the top ten hold 15% to 20% of the sample. Sequencing was performed on PBMCs, taken from a glioma patient treated with radiotherapy, temozolomide or both. Receptors originate from a man younger than 35 with glioma.

As DNA, the CDR3 is TGTGCCAGCGGCGACCCATGGGGCACTGAAGCTTTCTTT. It yields the protein CASGDPWGTEAFF. The chain joins TRBV27 to TRBJ1-1, with D unresolved. The V and J ends lost 8 bases and 4 bases respectively, with 14 bases between them. This CDR3 is built from 13 residues. Germline V gene lookup returns CDR1 MNHEY and CDR2 SMNVEV (reference sequence).

The chain combines TRBV5-5 with TRBJ2-1, with D possibly TRBD2 on 6 matching bases. Germline CDR1 reads SGHKS; CDR2 reads YYEKEE (reference sequence). V was trimmed by 4 bases and J by 1 base, leaving 15 bases between them. The CDR3 covers 16 residues. The CDR3 spells CASSQEVSGSYNEQFF. The CDR3 DNA follows: TGTGCCAGCAGCCAGGAGGTTAGCGGATCCTACAATGAGCAGTTCTTC.

CDR3 sequence: CASSYRIGSDEQFF. CDR3 in DNA: TGTGCCAGCAGTTACCGGATCGGGAGTGATGAGCAGTTCTTC. The chain carries TRBV6-5 and TRBJ2-1; D perhaps matches TRBD2 (6 bases). Germline V gives CDR1 MNHEY, CDR2 SVGAGI. This CDR3 spans 14 amino acids. The V and J ends lost 2 bases and 8 bases respectively, with 13 bases between them.

This rearrangement joins TRBV5-1 to TRBJ1-1, with TRBD1 matching over 9 bases. V shed 2 bases and J 10 bases; nucleotides not matched to a gene: 9. The CDR3 is 14 residues long. Germline assignment: CDR1 SGHRS and CDR2 YFSETQ. For the CDR3, the DNA is TGCGCCAGCAGCTTCGGAGGGACAGGGAGGAGAGCTTTCTTT. It translates to CASSFGGTGRRAFF.

The gene calls are TRBV28 and TRBJ1-1; 7 bases are shared with TRBD1. The germline CDR1 and CDR2 sequences are MDHEN and SYDVKM. The CDR3 is made up of 15 amino acids. The J segment lost 4 bases and the V segment lost 6 bases, leaving 11 bases of the junction unmatched. The chain's CDR3 is CASRYTDRVSTEAFF. The CDR3 DNA reads TGTGCCAGCAGGTACACCGACAGGGTATCCACTGAAGCTTTCTTT.

Only one count was recorded for this clone. This sequence joins TRBV19 and TRBJ2-7; D may be TRBD2 (5 bases). The CDR3 length is 15 residues. Trimming took off 3 bases at V and 5 bases at J, with 17 bases between the two ends. Looked up from germline, CDR1 is LNHDA and CDR2 is SQIVND (reference sequence). The CDR3 bases are TGTGCCAGTAGTATGGTGGACGGAGGTCAGCACGAGCAGTACTTC. This encodes CASSMVDGGQHEQYF.

This clone has only one observation. J is TRBJ2-2 and V is TRBV7-9; D not certain. This CDR3 is 14 amino acids long. Between the trimmed V and J ends, which lost 7 bases and 1 base, there was a span of 10 bases. CDR1 and CDR2 from the germline V gene are SEHNR and FQNEAQ (reference sequence). Written as DNA, the CDR3 is TGTGCCAGCATTCCGGAGCGGAACACCGGGGAGCTGTTTTTT. This gives the protein CASIPERNTGELFF.

The table lists this clone with a count of one. V is TRBV18 and J is TRBJ1-1, with no clear D. Germline loops: CDR1 KGHSH, CDR2 LQKENI. The germline V and J ends were trimmed by 3 bases and 5 bases, with 13 bases remaining between them. This CDR3 is 14 amino acids long. This CDR3 reads CASSPRAGGTEAFF. CDR3 in DNA: TGTGCCAGCTCACCCCGGGCAGGAGGAACTGAAGCTTTCTTT.

The sample holds one count of this clone. This chain joins TRBV20-1 and TRBJ1-5; D gene uncertain. CDR3 length: 9 residues. CDR1 and CDR2 (germline): DFQATT, SNEGSKA (reference sequence). V shed 6 bases and J shed 16 bases, with 13 bases lying between them. This CDR3 reads CSAADSLHF. The CDR3 region has the DNA TGCAGTGCGGCTGACTCCCTACATTTT.

The chain couples TRBV18 to TRBJ1-4, with D hard to call. The CDR3 is 15 amino acids. Germline CDR1 is KGHSH and CDR2 is LQKENI. V lost 1 base, J lost 4 bases, and 10 bases lay in between. CDR3 in amino acids: CASSPRRGRNEKLFF. The CDR3 coding sequence is TGTGCCAGCTCACCACGGAGAGGGCGTAATGAAAAACTGTTTTTT. Variable domain in full (rest from reference TRBV18 and TRBJ1-4): NAGVMQNPRHLVRRRGQEARLRCSPMKGHSHVYWYRQLPEEGLKFMVYLQKENIIDESGMPKERFSAEFPKEGPSILRIQQVVRGDSAAYFCASSPRRGRNEKLFFGSGTQLSVL.